Sequencing of this T cell receptor beta chain was carried out in a study of response to subunit inactivated influenza vaccine. Study-wide results and limits: With each seasonal influenza vaccination, the authors suggested, few new T cells are recruited.

The germline V and J ends were trimmed by 1 base and 6 bases, with 12 bases remaining between them. The CDR3 consists of 14 residues. Notes on this clonotype: What it binds is not known.

TCRdb re-analysed the RT-PCR reads in MiXCR, keeping a single row per CDR3 protein. The sample includes 630,000 or so distinct CDR3 sequences, about 15% seen only once; the top ten take roughly 11%. The sequence derives from a middle-aged man who received an inactivated influenza vaccine. The sequencing here drew on PBMCs from blood, taken roughly 12 days after vaccination. V gene TRBV12-3 or TRBV12-4 combines with J gene TRBJ1-1; D gene ambiguous. The CDR3 protein is CASSLGHPGAEAFF. CDR3 in DNA: TGTGCCAGCAGTTTAGGCCACCCTGGGGCTGAAGCTTTCTTT.